This T cell receptor (beta chain) emerged from a study of blood T cell repertoires in COVID-19. Germline V gene data show CDR1 as MNHNS and CDR2 as SASEGT. Trimming shortened V by 6 bases and J by 8 bases, and 7 bases separated the two germline ends. This CDR3 contains 11 residues. As originally analysed: Reference gene primers were amplified, and this amplification served to estimate nucleated cell counts. Clones were read by immunoSEQ multiplex PCR, and TCRdb kept only the in-frame ones, dropping some. D and trimming were read from the DNA, whereas the V and J calls and clone size are those reported in that table. The sample yields about 40,000 clones, roughly 80% seen once.

The genes are TRBV6-1 and TRBJ2-2; D unclear. Sequenced: peripheral blood. This TCR was sampled from a woman over 75 with acute or convalescent COVID-19. Here the CDR3 reads CASRALGELFF. For the CDR3, the DNA is TGTGCCAGCAGGGCCCTGGGGGAGCTGTTTTTT.